This T cell receptor beta chain was recorded in a study of cytomegalovirus exposure and HLA in healthy donors. This clone was seen just once. The PCR employed 60 Vbeta primers together with 13 Jbeta primers. Using immunoSEQ multiplex PCR, the repertoire was profiled, and TCRdb retains in-frame clones only, with some absent. The sample gives 100,000 to 150,000 clones, approximately 80% of which show up once; about a tenth is in the top ten. Sequencing was carried out using PBMCs. This clonotype was sampled from a man aged 25-40 years in good health and CMV-seropositive.

The CDR3 DNA follows: TGCGCCAGCAGCCAAGCAGGCCACTACGAGCAGTACTTC. Protein product: CASSQAGHYEQYF. V and J are TRBV4-1 and TRBJ2-7, with D unresolved. The CDR3 runs 13 residues. V lost 1 base and J lost 3, with 7 bases in between. The V gene's germline CDR1 is MGHRA and CDR2 YSYEKL.